Following are 24 T cell receptor beta chains from one sample sequenced in a study of blood T cell repertoires in COVID-19. Here immunoSEQ multiplex PCR was the method, and the copy in TCRdb shows in-frame clones only, minus some. The sample includes about 110,000 clones, 88% seen only once; the top ten take 6.8%. The material sequenced was peripheral blood. Every receptor here comes from a man aged 45-65 years with active or convalescent COVID-19.

This clone was seen a single time. The rearrangement links TRBV6-2 or TRBV6-3 to TRBJ1-5, with D perhaps matching TRBD1 (6 bases). The CDR3 length is 16 residues. V was pared by 0 bases and J by 0 bases, with 9 bases between. From germline, CDR1 is MNHEY and CDR2 SVGEGT. This CDR3 is CASSYSGGLSNQPQHF. The CDR3 nucleotides read TGTGCCAGCAGTTACTCCGGGGGGCTTAGCAATCAGCCCCAGCATTTT.

This clone turned up a few times. This sample also contains other DNA sequences that code for the same CDR3. The J gene is TRBJ2-7, the V gene TRBV24-1, with TRBD2 matching 7 bases. Germline loops: CDR1 KGHDR, CDR2 SFDVKD. CDR3 length: 15 residues. With V trimmed by 5 bases and J by 2 bases, 8 bases remained unmatched. The CDR3 here is CATSAGTGGPYEQYF. The CDR3 coding sequence is TGTGCCACCAGTGCGGGGACGGGAGGCCCCTACGAGCAGTACTTC.

The gene calls are TRBV3-1 (or the pseudogene TRBV3-2) and TRBJ2-2; D is ambiguous. Per germline, CDR1 LGHDT and CDR2 YNNKEL (reference sequence). The CDR3 consists of 16 residues. V shed 1 base and J shed 4 bases, with 13 bases lying between them. CDR3 protein: CASSQAAGVITGELFF. CDR3 DNA: TGTGCCAGCAGCCAAGCTGCAGGCGTCATCACCGGGGAGCTGTTTTTT.

The genes are TRBV18 and TRBJ2-7, with D possibly matching TRBD2 (5 bases). This CDR3 is 14 amino acids long. Per the germline V gene, CDR1 is KGHSH and CDR2 is LQKENI. Trimming left V 1 base short and J 5 bases short, with 12 bases between. CDR3 loop: CASSPQEVADEQYF. The CDR3 bases are TGTGCCAGCTCACCACAGGAGGTGGCGGACGAGCAGTACTTC.

This clone was counted once. The chain joins TRBV27 to TRBJ2-1; possibly TRBD2 for D (5 bases). Trimming removed 7 bases at V and 0 bases at J, with 13 bases between. CDR1 is MNHEY and CDR2 is SMNVEV in the germline V gene (reference sequence). CDR3 size: 15 residues. The CDR3 DNA is TGTGCCAGCACGGGATCCTCAACCTCCTACAATGAGCAGTTCTTC. Translating gives CASTGSSTSYNEQFF.

This chain joins TRBV7-2 and TRBJ2-7; 9 nucleotides line up with TRBD2. V was pared by 4 bases and J by 2 bases, with 9 bases of the junction left unmatched. This CDR3 has 16 amino acids. Germline CDR1 reads SGHTA; CDR2 reads FQGNSA. As DNA, the CDR3 is TGTGCCAGCAGCTATCTTAGCGGGAGCCGAACCTACGAGCAGTACTTC. Its translation: CASSYLSGSRTYEQYF.

This sequence joins TRBV6-2 or TRBV6-3 and TRBJ2-3; 12 bases agree with TRBD2. The ends lost 4 bases at V and 1 base at J; junction bases unmatched: 12. Looked up from germline, CDR1 is MNHEY and CDR2 is SVGEGT. The CDR3 sequence is 19 residues long. The CDR3 region is CASSSPGLAGRAGTDTQYF. CDR3 nucleotide sequence: TGTGCCAGCAGTTCACCGGGACTAGCGGGTCGGGCGGGCACAGATACGCAGTATTTT.

The chain recombines TRBV12-5 with TRBJ2-3; perhaps TRBD1 as D (6 bases). Germline V gene sequence: CDR1 LGHNT, CDR2 FRNRAP. The CDR3 runs 14 residues. V lost 6 bases to trimming and J lost 2 bases, with 12 bases between them. The CDR3, as DNA: TGTGCTAGTGGAACGGACAGTTCCACAGATACGCAGTATTTT. Translated, it gives CASGTDSSTDTQYF.

The chain combines TRBV7-2 with TRBJ1-6; D possibly corresponds to TRBD1 (6 bases). Trimming left V 3 bases short and J 10 bases short, with 10 bases between. CDR1 SGHTA and CDR2 FQGNSA come from the germline V gene. This CDR3 region has 13 residues. CDR3: CASSFNRVSPLHF. CDR3 DNA sequence: TGTGCCAGCAGCTTTAACAGGGTCTCACCCCTCCACTTT.

The genes are TRBV29-1 and TRBJ1-2; 8 bases match TRBD1. Looked up from germline, CDR1 is SQVTM and CDR2 is ANQGSEA. The CDR3 totals 14 residues. J gave up 0 bases and V 3 bases, and 3 bases lay outside the gene matches. CDR3 sequence (DNA): TGCAGCGTTGAGGCGACAGGGGCTAACTATGGCTACACCTTC. It encodes CSVEATGANYGYTF.

The sample holds one count of this clone. The chain links TRBV18 to TRBJ1-5, with a possible D match to TRBD1 (5 bases). The V gene lost 2 bases and the J gene lost 1 base, with 6 bases spanning the gap. The CDR3 loop spans 14 amino acids. Germline-derived CDR1 and CDR2 are KGHSH and LQKENI. CDR3 in DNA: TGTGCCAGCTCACCAGGGGCCAGCAATCAGCCCCAGCATTTT. Its protein is CASSPGASNQPQHF. Full variable domain (rest looked up from reference TRBV18 and TRBJ1-5): NAGVMQNPRHLVRRRGQEARLRCSPMKGHSHVYWYRQLPEEGLKFMVYLQKENIIDESGMPKERFSAEFPKEGPSILRIQQVVRGDSAAYFCASSPGASNQPQHFGDGTRLSIL.

This clone appeared a few times. The rearrangement links TRBV11-2 to TRBJ1-3; no clear D gene. This CDR3 contains 16 residues. Looked up from germline, CDR1 is SGHAT and CDR2 is FQNNGV. The V gene lost 4 bases and the J gene lost 0 bases, with 13 bases spanning the gap. The CDR3 coding sequence is TGTGCCAGCAGCTCGTCATTCGGGAGCTCTGGAAACACCATATATTTT. Amino acid sequence: CASSSSFGSSGNTIYF.

The chain joins TRBV5-1 to TRBJ1-6, with 7 bases identical to TRBD1. The V segment lost 0 bases and the J segment 6 bases; nucleotides outside the gene matches: 6. Germline V gives CDR1 SGHRS, CDR2 YFSETQ. The length of the CDR3 is 16 residues. This CDR3 is CASSLAAGQLNSPLHF. The CDR3 nucleotides read TGCGCCAGCAGCTTGGCGGCGGGACAGCTTAATTCACCCCTCCACTTT.

V gene TRBV28 combines with J gene TRBJ1-2; D is undetermined. V lost 2 bases to trimming and J lost 8 bases, with 9 bases between them. The CDR3 totals 12 residues. Per germline, CDR1 MDHEN and CDR2 SYDVKM. The CDR3 spells CASSLIAGGYTF. CDR3 bases: TGTGCCAGCAGTTTAATAGCGGGCGGCTACACCTTC.

By proportion, this clone is medium-sized. J is TRBJ2-2 and V is TRBV19, with D maybe TRBD2 (5 bases). This CDR3 has 15 residues. The germline V gene has CDR1 LNHDA and CDR2 SQIVND (reference sequence). V gave up 5 bases and J gave up 0 bases, with 10 bases separating them. The CDR3 nucleotides read TGTGCCAGTAGTCCGAGGGCTCCGAACACCGGGGAGCTGTTTTTT. Translation: CASSPRAPNTGELFF.

The chain couples TRBV28 to TRBJ1-2; no reliable D call. Deletions cut 8 bases from V and 2 bases from J, with 12 bases between. The CDR3 has 13 amino acids. The V gene's germline CDR1 is MDHEN and CDR2 SYDVKM. The chain's CDR3 is CASVRSSNYGYTF. Here the CDR3 DNA reads TGTGCCAGCGTCAGGTCTTCCAACTATGGCTACACCTTC.

This clone was detected once. The J gene is TRBJ1-3, the V gene TRBV9, with 7 bases that match TRBD1. Per germline, CDR1 SGDLS and CDR2 YYNGEE. V was pared by 4 bases and J by 2 bases, with 9 bases of the junction left unmatched. This CDR3 region has 16 residues. The CDR3 sequence is CASSSLPGGPGNTIYF. Here the CDR3 DNA reads TGTGCCAGCAGCTCGCTTCCAGGGGGGCCTGGAAACACCATATATTTT. Full variable domain (remainder filled in from reference TRBV9 and TRBJ1-3): DSGVTQTPKHLITATGQRVTLRCSPRSGDLSVYWYQQSLDQGLQFLIQYYNGEERAKGNILERFSAQQFPDLHSELNLSSLELGDSALYFCASSSLPGGPGNTIYFGEGSWLTVV.

This chain uses TRBV27 with TRBJ2-3; 11 bases are shared with TRBD2. Germline V CDR1 and CDR2: MNHEY, SMNVEV (reference sequence). The V gene end was trimmed by 6 bases and the J gene end by 0 bases; junction bases not matched to a gene: 2. The CDR3 is 15 residues long. This CDR3 reads CASSWTSGSTDTQYF. The CDR3 DNA reads as TGTGCCAGCAGCTGGACTAGCGGGAGCACAGATACGCAGTATTTT.

This rearrangement joins TRBV25-1 to TRBJ2-2; D perhaps matches TRBD2 (5 bases). The V gene lost 1 base and the J gene lost 4 bases, with 10 bases spanning the gap. The CDR3 sequence is 15 residues long. Germline V CDR1 and CDR2: MGHDK, SYGVNS. CDR3 in amino acids: CASSEFNGGTGELFF. The CDR3 DNA follows: TGTGCCAGCAGTGAATTCAACGGAGGCACCGGGGAGCTGTTTTTT.

Regarding this clone: One end of the junction does not line up with germline, which may come from a read error. The V call is TRBV6-5, the J call TRBJ1-1, with D unclear. This CDR3 comprises 14 residues. Germline V gives CDR1 MNHEY, CDR2 SVGAGI. The CDR3 region has the DNA TGTGCCAGCAGCTACTTGTTTATGAACACTGAAGCTTTCTTT. Protein sequence: CASSYLFMNTEAFF.

The V call is TRBV2, the J call TRBJ1-1; the match to TRBD1 covers 11 bases. This CDR3 is 13 amino acids long. The germline CDR1 and CDR2 sequences are SNHLY and FYNNEI. J lost 4 bases, V lost 6 bases, and 1 base had no gene match. The chain's CDR3 is CASRGTGGTEAFF. As DNA, the CDR3 is TGTGCCAGCAGGGGGACAGGGGGCACTGAAGCTTTCTTT.

The DNA of the CDR3 is TGTGCCACCAGCAGAGACCAGGGAACTGGAAACACCATATATTTT. Its protein product is CATSRDQGTGNTIYF. The V call is TRBV15, the J call TRBJ1-3; possible D gene TRBD1, 5 bases. The germline CDR1 and CDR2 sequences are LNHNV and YYDKDF (reference sequence). The CDR3 totals 15 residues. The ends were cut back, 0 bases at V and 2 bases at J, with 8 bases in the middle.

This chain joins TRBV6-5 and TRBJ1-5, with 7 bases identical to TRBD1. After removal of 6 bases from V and 1 base from J, the junction contained 6 bases not matched to a gene. Germline V gives CDR1 MNHEY, CDR2 SVGAGI. The CDR3 runs to 15 residues. The CDR3 bases are TGTGCCAGCAGGGCCTGGACAGGAAGCAATCAGCCCCAGCATTTT. Amino acids: CASRAWTGSNQPQHF.

The CDR3 nucleotides are TGTGCCAGCAGTTTTGAGGCGAACACTGAAGCTTTCTTT. This encodes CASSFEANTEAFF. This chain connects TRBV12-3 or TRBV12-4 to TRBJ1-1; D gene ambiguous. The V gene lost 3 bases and the J gene lost 1 base, with 6 bases spanning the gap. The CDR3 loop spans 13 amino acids.